This TCR beta chain came from a study of blood T cell repertoires in COVID-19. Overall study context: Material from acute and convalescent COVID-19 was sourced from the United States, Italy and Spain.

Donors were grouped by their self-reported clinical history. Cohort 3 donors were reported recovered after two negative PCRs, clearance, or symptom resolution. The CDR3 has 19 amino acids. In the authors' workflow: Reference gene primers were amplified, and this amplification served to estimate nucleated cell counts. Some clones are missing from TCRdb's copy, which holds only in-frame ones; the method was immunoSEQ multiplex PCR. V, J and clone size derive from that table, while D and trimming were established from the DNA sequence. The sample lists around 500,000 clones; about 88% were seen once. V is TRBV21-1 and J is TRBJ2-5; the DNA was not compared with TRBD2, the D call given in the table. TRBV21-1 is deemed a pseudogene. The sequenced sample consisted of PBMCs or T cells enriched from blood (not recorded which). The receptor's source is a woman aged 55-70 years who had recovered from COVID-19. The CDR3 nucleotides read TGTGCCAGCAGCAAATATGCCGGGTTCGCAATACCCGAAAAGGAGACCCAGTACTTC. This gives the protein CASSKYAGFAIPEKETQYF.